Listed below are T cell receptor beta chains from one sample, sequenced in a study of shared clonotypes between healthy human individuals. Measured with immunoSEQ multiplex PCR; TCRdb has only the in-frame clones, and not every one. The profile shows some 550,000 clones, approximately 97% of them singletons. Sequencing was done on a sample of naive CD4+ T cells sorted from blood. The source of these receptors is a woman in her 30s in good health. The CDR3 runs from the conserved cysteine through the conserved F or W. D genes are given only for firm matches. Expanded clones are given a class, and other clones once, few, many or no size at all.

len	v_gene	d_gene	j_gene	abundance	CDR3aa	CDR3nt
15	TRBV5-4	TRBD2	TRBJ2-5	.	CASSSGLAGQETQYF	TGTGCCAGCAGCTCCGGACTAGCGGGACAAGAGACCCAGTACTTC
12	TRBV6-6	.	TRBJ2-5	.	CASSANQETQYF	TGTGCCAGCAGTGCAAACCAAGAGACCCAGTACTTC
16	TRBV5-1	TRBD2	TRBJ2-3	once	CASSLGLAGSTDTQYF	TGCGCCAGCAGCTTGGGGTTAGCGGGGAGCACAGATACGCAGTATTTT
18	TRBV11-2	TRBD2	TRBJ2-5	.	CASSRTIPTSASGETQYF	TGTGCCAGCAGCCGAACTATCCCGACTAGCGCGAGTGGGGAGACCCAGTACTTC
14	TRBV5-4	.	TRBJ2-5	.	CASSLGGVPETQYF	TGTGCCAGCAGCTTGGGGGGAGTTCCAGAGACCCAGTACTTC
14	TRBV28	TRBD1	TRBJ1-2	.	CASSYRGQVGGYTF	TGTGCCAGCAGTTATAGGGGACAGGTCGGTGGCTACACCTTC
14	TRBV28	.	TRBJ1-3	.	CASRGGQGGNTIYF	TGTGCCAGCAGAGGTGGGCAGGGAGGAAACACCATATATTTT
14	TRBV7-9	TRBD2	TRBJ2-7	once	CASSPSGSSYEQYF	TGTGCCAGCAGCCCTAGCGGGAGCTCCTACGAGCAGTACTTC
15	TRBV4-1	.	TRBJ1-1	.	CASRQHGGVGTEAFF	TGCGCCAGCCGCCAACATGGAGGGGTTGGCACTGAAGCTTTCTTT
15	TRBV18	TRBD1	TRBJ1-4	.	CASSSRTGSNEKLFF	TGTGCCAGCTCATCGAGGACAGGGTCGAATGAAAAACTGTTTTTT
18	TRBV29-1	.	TRBJ1-5	.	CSVHPPGPLPYSNQPQHF	TGCAGCGTTCACCCTCCGGGCCCCTTGCCCTATAGCAATCAGCCCCAGCATTTT
11	TRBV12-5	.	TRBJ2-5	.	CASGAGEVQYF	TGTGCTAGTGGGGCTGGAGAGGTCCAGTACTTC
14	TRBV5-1	.	TRBJ1-1	.	CASKNRSGNTEAFF	TGCGCCAGCAAAAACCGCTCGGGGAACACTGAAGCTTTCTTT
14	TRBV28	TRBD2	TRBJ2-7	.	CASLTSGSRYEQYF	TGTGCCAGCCTTACCAGCGGGAGTCGTTACGAGCAGTACTTC
17	TRBV27	TRBD2	TRBJ2-7	.	CASLSGREGPLSYEQYF	TGTGCCAGCCTCTCAGGGCGGGAGGGCCCGCTCTCCTACGAGCAGTACTTC
14	TRBV18	.	TRBJ2-1	.	CASSPLDNYNEQFF	TGTGCCAGCTCACCCCTGGACAACTACAATGAGCAGTTCTTC
19	TRBV28	TRBD2	TRBJ2-3	.	CASRSNPGLAGSLTDTQYF	TGTGCCAGCAGATCAAATCCGGGACTAGCGGGATCCCTCACAGATACGCAGTATTTT
15	TRBV7-9	TRBD1	TRBJ1-1	.	CASRSGGRTGTEAFF	TGTGCCAGCAGATCCGGGGGACGGACAGGGACTGAAGCTTTCTTT
15	TRBV18	TRBD2	TRBJ2-3	.	CASTRTSGSTDTQYF	TGTGCCAGCACAAGGACTAGCGGAAGCACAGATACGCAGTATTTT
14	TRBV18	.	TRBJ2-1	.	CASSLGRVGDEQFF	TGTGCCAGCTCCCTTGGGAGAGTTGGGGATGAGCAGTTCTTC
15	TRBV9	TRBD2	TRBJ2-1	.	CASSELAVEGNEQFF	TGTGCCAGCAGCGAACTAGCGGTGGAGGGCAATGAGCAGTTCTTC
14	TRBV6-4	.	TRBJ1-2	once	CASRRDPEDYGYTF	TGTGCCAGCAGGCGGGACCCCGAGGACTATGGCTACACCTTC
14	TRBV10-2	.	TRBJ1-1	.	CASSESPGNTEAFF	TGCGCCAGCAGTGAGTCTCCGGGTAACACTGAAGCTTTCTTT
13	TRBV28	.	TRBJ2-7	.	CATSNGQTYEQYF	TGTGCCACCTCGAACGGACAGACCTACGAGCAGTACTTC
13	TRBV19	.	TRBJ2-4	.	CASTRQGGNIQYF	TGTGCCAGTACCCGGCAGGGTGGGAACATTCAGTACTTC
14	TRBV6-5	TRBD1	TRBJ2-7	.	CASSKGQAGYEQYF	TGTGCCAGCAGCAAGGGACAGGCGGGCTACGAGCAGTACTTC
17	TRBV12-5	.	TRBJ2-3	once	CASGLGARATGPDTQYF	TGTGCTAGTGGTTTGGGGGCTAGAGCCACCGGCCCAGATACGCAGTATTTT
14	TRBV11-3	.	TRBJ2-2	.	CASSPGANTGELFF	TGTGCCAGCAGCCCAGGAGCGAACACCGGGGAGCTGTTTTTT
13	TRBV28	.	TRBJ2-7	.	CASSSLADYEQYF	TGTGCCAGCAGTAGTTTGGCAGACTACGAGCAGTACTTC
14	TRBV29-1	TRBD2	TRBJ2-3	.	CSVLPGLAGRTQYF	TGCAGCGTTCTTCCGGGACTAGCGGGGCGGACGCAGTATTTT
13	TRBV5-1	.	TRBJ2-5	.	CASSLYGAETQYF	TGCGCCAGCAGCTTGTACGGGGCAGAGACCCAGTACTTC
16	TRBV15	.	TRBJ2-1	.	CATSPRRGLRANEQFF	TGTGCCACCTCTCCGAGGCGTGGACTTAGAGCCAATGAGCAGTTCTTC
16	TRBV6-1	.	TRBJ1-5	.	CASSELWLRGNQPQHF	TGTGCCAGCAGTGAACTCTGGTTACGAGGCAATCAGCCCCAGCATTTT
16	TRBV6-6	.	TRBJ2-5	.	CASSYSRALDDETQYF	TGTGCCAGCAGTTACTCGAGGGCGCTAGATGACGAGACCCAGTACTTC
16	TRBV7-9	TRBD2	TRBJ2-2	.	CASSQRTSENTGELFF	TGTGCCAGCAGCCAGAGGACTAGCGAGAACACCGGGGAGCTGTTTTTT
11	TRBV29-1	.	TRBJ1-4	.	CSGDIGEKLFF	TGCAGCGGCGACATTGGTGAAAAACTGTTTTTT
15	TRBV5-1	TRBD1	TRBJ1-1	.	CASRGRGLSNTEAFF	TGCGCCAGCCGGGGAAGGGGGCTATCGAACACTGAAGCTTTCTTT
15	TRBV18	.	TRBJ2-5	.	CASSPPGNSQETQYF	TGTGCCAGCTCACCTCCAGGGAACTCGCAAGAGACCCAGTACTTC
12	TRBV19	.	TRBJ1-1	once	CASRVGETKAFF	TGTGCCTCAAGGGTGGGGGAGACGAAAGCTTTCTTT
14	TRBV30	TRBD1	TRBJ2-7	.	CAWSVWTGSNEQYF	TGTGCCTGGAGTGTTTGGACAGGAAGCAACGAGCAGTACTTC
15	TRBV6-5	.	TRBJ2-2	.	CASSYVYSSTGELFF	TGTGCCAGCAGTTACGTCTACTCCTCCACCGGGGAGCTGTTTTTT